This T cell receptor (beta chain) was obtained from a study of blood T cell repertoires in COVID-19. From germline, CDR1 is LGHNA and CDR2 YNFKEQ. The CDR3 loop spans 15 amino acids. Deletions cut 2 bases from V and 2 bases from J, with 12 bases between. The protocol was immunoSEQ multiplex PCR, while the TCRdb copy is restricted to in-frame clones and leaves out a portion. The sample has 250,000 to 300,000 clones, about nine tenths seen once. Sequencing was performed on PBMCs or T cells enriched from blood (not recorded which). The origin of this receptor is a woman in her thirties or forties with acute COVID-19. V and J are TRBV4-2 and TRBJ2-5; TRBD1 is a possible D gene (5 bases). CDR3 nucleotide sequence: TGTGCCAGCAGCCAAAAGCGCGACAGACAAGAGACCCAGTACTTC. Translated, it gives CASSQKRDRQETQYF.